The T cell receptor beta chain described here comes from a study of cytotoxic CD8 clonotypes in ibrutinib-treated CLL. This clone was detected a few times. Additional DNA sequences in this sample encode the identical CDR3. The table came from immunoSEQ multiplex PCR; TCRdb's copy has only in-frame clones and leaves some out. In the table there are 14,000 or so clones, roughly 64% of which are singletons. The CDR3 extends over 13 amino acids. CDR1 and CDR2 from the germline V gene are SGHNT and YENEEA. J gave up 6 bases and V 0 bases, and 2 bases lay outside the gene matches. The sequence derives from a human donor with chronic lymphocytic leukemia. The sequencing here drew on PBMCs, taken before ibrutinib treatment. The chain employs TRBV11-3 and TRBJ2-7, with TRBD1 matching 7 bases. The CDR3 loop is CASSLDPGGEQYF. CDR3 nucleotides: TGTGCCAGCAGCTTAGATCCAGGGGGCGAGCAGTACTTC.